This entry features one T cell receptor (beta chain) sequence. Antigen unknown. This sample is drawn from a study of cytomegalovirus exposure and HLA in healthy donors. General study findings and limits: Upon later analysis, HLA-associated TCR beta chains proved more clonally expanded than other, equally common chains. Only CMV serostatus was available as immune exposure information. Later analysis suggested links between common viral pathogens and several top significant clusters.

It was with 60 Vbeta and 13 Jbeta primers that the PCR ran. Measured with immunoSEQ multiplex PCR; TCRdb has only the in-frame clones, and not every one. In the table there are around 200,000 clones, 85% to 90% of which are singletons. The CDR3 length is 14 residues. CDR1 and CDR2 (germline): KGHSH, LQKENI. J lost 2 bases, V lost 4 bases, and 4 bases had no gene match. The V call is TRBV18, the J call TRBJ2-7, with TRBD1 matching 8 bases. The sequence derives from a woman under 30 in good health and CMV-seronegative. The sample comprised PBMCs. In DNA, the CDR3 is TGTGCCAGCTCACTTCAGGGACAGGCCTACGAGCAGTACTTC. This gives the protein CASSLQGQAYEQYF.